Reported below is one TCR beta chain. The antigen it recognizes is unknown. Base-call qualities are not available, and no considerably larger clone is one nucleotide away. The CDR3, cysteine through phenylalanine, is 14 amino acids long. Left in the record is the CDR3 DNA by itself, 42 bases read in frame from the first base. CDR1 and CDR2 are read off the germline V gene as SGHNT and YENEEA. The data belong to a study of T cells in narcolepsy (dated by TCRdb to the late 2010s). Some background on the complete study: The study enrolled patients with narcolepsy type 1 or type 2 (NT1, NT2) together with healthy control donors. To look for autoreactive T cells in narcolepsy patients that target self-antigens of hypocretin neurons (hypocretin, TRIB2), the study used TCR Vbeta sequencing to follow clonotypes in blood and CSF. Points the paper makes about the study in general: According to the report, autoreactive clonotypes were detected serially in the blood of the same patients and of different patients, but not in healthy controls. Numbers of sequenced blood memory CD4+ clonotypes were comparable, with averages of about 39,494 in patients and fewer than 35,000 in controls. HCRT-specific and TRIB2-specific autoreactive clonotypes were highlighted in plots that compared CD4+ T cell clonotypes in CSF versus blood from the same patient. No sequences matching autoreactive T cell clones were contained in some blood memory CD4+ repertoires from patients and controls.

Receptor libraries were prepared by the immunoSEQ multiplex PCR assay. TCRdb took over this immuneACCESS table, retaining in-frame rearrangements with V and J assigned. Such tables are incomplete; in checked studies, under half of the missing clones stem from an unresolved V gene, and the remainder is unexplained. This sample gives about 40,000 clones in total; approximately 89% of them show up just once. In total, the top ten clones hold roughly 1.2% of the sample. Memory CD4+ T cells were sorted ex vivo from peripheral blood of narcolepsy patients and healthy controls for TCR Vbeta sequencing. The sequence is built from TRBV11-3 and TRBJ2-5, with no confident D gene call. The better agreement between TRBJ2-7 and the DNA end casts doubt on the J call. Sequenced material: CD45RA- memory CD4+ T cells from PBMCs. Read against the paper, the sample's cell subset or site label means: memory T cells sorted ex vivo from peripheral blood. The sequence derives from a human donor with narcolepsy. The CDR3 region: CASSHPGTPYEQYF. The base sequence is TGTGCCAGCAGCCACCCAGGTACCCCCTACGAGCAGTACTTC.